This record concerns one T cell receptor beta chain sequence. Its specificity is unknown. The V end was cut by 0 bases, the J end by 6 bases, with 8 bases between. CDR1 SGHVS and CDR2 FQNEAQ come from the germline V gene. The CDR3 is 13 residues long. This entry belongs to a study of cytomegalovirus exposure and HLA in healthy donors. Points from the study as a whole: There were some V segments, including TRBV6-2 and TRBV6-3, excluded as indistinguishable. Productive status was seen about 87% or about 30% of the time for most TCR beta V segments in an earlier analysis. In a later analysis, TCR beta V- and J-gene trimming showed a link to a missense DCLRE1C variant.

Primers: 60 Vbeta forward and 13 Jbeta reverse. TCRdb's copy holds only in-frame clones and misses some; the assay was immunoSEQ multiplex PCR. The sample has approximately 100,000 clones, around 60% seen once. The source material was PBMCs. The chain uses TRBV7-8 and TRBJ1-2, with D possibly being TRBD1 (6 bases). The sequence was obtained from a man younger than 40 in good health and CMV-seropositive. The chain's CDR3 is CASSLAGGNGYTF. DNA for the CDR3: TGTGCCAGCAGCTTAGCAGGGGGTAATGGCTACACCTTC.